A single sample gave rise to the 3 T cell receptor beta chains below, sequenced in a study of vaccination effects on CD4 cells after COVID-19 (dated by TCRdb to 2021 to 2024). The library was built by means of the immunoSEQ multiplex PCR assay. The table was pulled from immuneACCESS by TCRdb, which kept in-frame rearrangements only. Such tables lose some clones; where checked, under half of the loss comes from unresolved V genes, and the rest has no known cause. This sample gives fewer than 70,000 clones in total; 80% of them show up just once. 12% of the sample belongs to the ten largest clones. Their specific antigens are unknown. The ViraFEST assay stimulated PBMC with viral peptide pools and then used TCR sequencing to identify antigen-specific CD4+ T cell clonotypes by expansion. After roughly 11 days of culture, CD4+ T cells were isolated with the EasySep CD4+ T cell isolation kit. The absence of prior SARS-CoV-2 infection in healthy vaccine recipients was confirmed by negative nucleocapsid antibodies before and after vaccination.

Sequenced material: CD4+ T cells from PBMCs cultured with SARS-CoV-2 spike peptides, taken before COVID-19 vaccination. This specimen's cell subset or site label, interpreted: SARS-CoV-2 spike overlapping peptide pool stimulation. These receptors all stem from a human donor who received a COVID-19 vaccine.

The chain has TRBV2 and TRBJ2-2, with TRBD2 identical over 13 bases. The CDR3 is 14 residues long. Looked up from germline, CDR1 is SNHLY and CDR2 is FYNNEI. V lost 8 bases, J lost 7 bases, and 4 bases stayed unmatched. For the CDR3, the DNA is TGTGCCAGCGTGCGACTAGCGGGGGGCGGGGAGCTGTTTTTT. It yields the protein CASVRLAGGGELFF.

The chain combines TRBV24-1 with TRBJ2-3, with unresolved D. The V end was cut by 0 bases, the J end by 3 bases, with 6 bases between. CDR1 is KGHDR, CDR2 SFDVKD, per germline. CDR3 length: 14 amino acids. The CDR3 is CATSDLRDTDTQYF. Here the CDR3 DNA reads TGTGCCACCAGTGATTTGAGAGATACAGATACGCAGTATTTT.

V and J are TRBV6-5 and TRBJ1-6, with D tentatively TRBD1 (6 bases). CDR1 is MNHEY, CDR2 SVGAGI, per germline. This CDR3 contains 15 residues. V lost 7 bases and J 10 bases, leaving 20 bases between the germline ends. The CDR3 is CASILSGGAGSPLHF. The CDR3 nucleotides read TGTGCCAGCATCCTTTCGGGGGGGGCTGGATCACCCCTCCACTTT.